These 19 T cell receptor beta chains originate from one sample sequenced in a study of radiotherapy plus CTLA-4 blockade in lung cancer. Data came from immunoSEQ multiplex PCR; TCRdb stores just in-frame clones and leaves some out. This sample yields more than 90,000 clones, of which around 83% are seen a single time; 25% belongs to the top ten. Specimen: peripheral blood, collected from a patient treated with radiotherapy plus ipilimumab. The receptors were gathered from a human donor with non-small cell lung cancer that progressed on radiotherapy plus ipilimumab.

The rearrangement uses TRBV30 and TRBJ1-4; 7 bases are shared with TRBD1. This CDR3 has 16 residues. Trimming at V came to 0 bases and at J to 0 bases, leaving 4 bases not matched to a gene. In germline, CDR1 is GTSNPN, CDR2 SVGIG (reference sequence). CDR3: CAWSVQGTATNEKLFF. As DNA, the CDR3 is TGTGCCTGGAGTGTTCAAGGGACAGCAACTAATGAAAAACTGTTTTTT.

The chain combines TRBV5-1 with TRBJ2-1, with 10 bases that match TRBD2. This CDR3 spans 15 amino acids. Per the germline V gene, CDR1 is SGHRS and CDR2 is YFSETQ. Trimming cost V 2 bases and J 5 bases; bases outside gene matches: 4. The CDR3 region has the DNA TGCGCCAGCAGCTTTTTAGCGGGAGGTCACAATGAGCAGTTCTTC. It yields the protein CASSFLAGGHNEQFF.

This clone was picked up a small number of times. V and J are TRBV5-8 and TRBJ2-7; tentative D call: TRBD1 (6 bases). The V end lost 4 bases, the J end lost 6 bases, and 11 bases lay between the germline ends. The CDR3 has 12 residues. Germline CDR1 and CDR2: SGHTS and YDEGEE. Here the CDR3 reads CASSHSGVEQYV. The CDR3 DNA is TGTGCCAGCAGCCATTCAGGGGTCGAGCAGTACGTC.

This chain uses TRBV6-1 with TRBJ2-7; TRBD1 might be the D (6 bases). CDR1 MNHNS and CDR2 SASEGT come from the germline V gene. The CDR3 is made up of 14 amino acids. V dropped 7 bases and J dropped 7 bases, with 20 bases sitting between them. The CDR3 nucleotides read TGTGCCAGCAAAGGAGGTGCAGGGGCCGGGGAGCAGTACTTC. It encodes CASKGGAGAGEQYF.

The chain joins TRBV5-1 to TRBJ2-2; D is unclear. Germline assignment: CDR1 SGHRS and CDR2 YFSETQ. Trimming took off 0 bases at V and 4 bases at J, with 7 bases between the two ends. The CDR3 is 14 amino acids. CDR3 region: CASSLGQFTGELFF. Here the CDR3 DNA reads TGCGCCAGCAGCTTGGGTCAGTTCACCGGGGAGCTGTTTTTT.

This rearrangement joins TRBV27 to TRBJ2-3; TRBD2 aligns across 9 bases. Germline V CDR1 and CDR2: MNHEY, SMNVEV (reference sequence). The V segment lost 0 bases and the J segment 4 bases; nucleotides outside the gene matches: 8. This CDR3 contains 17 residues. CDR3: CASSLSDLAGGADTQYF. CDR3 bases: TGTGCCAGCAGTTTATCGGATTTGGCGGGAGGGGCAGATACGCAGTATTTT.

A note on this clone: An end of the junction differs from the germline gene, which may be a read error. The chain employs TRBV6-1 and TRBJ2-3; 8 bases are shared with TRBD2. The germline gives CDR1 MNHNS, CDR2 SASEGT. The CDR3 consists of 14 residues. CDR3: CASTAGAETDAQYF. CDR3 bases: TGTGCCAGCACAGCGGGAGCCGAAACAGATGCGCAGTATTTT.

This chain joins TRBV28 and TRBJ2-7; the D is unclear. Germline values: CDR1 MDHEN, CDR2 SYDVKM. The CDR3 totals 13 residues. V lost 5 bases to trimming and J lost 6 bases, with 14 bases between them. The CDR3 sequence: CASSHLGMREQYV. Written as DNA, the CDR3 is TGTGCCAGCAGTCACCTGGGTATGCGCGAGCAGTACGTC.

The CDR3 DNA sequence: TGTGCCAGCAGCCCGGCGACTAGCCTTTATAACGAGCAGTACGTC. Amino acids: CASSPATSLYNEQYV. The chain couples TRBV11-2 to TRBJ2-7, with 7 bases identical to TRBD2. After removal of 5 bases from V and 5 bases from J, the junction contained 12 bases not matched to a gene. The germline V gene has CDR1 SGHAT and CDR2 FQNNGV. The CDR3 runs to 15 residues.

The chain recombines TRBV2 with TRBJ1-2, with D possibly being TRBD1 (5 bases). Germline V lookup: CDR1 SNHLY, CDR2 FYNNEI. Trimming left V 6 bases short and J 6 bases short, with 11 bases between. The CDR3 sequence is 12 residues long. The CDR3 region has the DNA TGTGCCAGCAGCCCCGGGGCCGATGGCTACACCTTC. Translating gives CASSPGADGYTF.

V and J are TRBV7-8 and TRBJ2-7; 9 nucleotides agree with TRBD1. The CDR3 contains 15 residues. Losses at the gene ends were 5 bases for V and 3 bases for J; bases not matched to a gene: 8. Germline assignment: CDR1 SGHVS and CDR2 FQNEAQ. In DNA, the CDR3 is TGTGCCAGCAGCAGATCGGGACAGGGTTTCTACGAGCAGTACTTC. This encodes CASSRSGQGFYEQYF.

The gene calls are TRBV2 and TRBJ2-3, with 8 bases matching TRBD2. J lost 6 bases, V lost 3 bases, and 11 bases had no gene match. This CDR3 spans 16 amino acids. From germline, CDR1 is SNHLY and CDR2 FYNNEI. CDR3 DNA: TGTGCCAGCAGTGATGGGACTAGATTCCTCGCGGATACGCAGTATTTT. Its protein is CASSDGTRFLADTQYF.

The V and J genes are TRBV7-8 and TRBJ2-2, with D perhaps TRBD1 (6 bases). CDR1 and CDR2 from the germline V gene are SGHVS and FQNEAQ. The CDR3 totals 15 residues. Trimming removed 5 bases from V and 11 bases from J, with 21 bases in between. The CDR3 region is CASSLRDRSPVELFF. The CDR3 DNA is TGTGCCAGCAGCCTCCGTGACAGGTCACCCGTAGAGCTGTTTTTT.

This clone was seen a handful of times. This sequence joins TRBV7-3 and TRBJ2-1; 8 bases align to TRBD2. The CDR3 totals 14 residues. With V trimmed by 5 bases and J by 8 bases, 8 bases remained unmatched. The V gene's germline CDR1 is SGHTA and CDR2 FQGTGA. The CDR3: CASSPTTSADEQFF. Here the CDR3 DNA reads TGTGCCAGCAGCCCGACGACTAGCGCCGATGAGCAGTTCTTC.

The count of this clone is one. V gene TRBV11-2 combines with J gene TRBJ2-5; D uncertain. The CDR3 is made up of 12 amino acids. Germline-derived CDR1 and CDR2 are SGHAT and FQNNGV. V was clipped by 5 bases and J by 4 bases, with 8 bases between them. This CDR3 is CASSPNPETQYF. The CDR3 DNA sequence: TGTGCCAGCAGCCCGAACCCAGAGACCCAGTACTTC.

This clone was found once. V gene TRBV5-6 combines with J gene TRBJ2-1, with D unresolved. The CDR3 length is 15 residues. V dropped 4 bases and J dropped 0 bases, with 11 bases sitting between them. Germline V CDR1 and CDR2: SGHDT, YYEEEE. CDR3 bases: TGTGCCAGCAGCCTAACGCCGATCTCCTACAATGAGCAGTTCTTC. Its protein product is CASSLTPISYNEQFF.

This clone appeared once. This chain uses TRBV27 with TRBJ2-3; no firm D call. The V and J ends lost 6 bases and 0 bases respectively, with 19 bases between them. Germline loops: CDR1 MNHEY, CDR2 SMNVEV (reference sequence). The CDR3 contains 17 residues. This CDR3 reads CASSTLTRLTSTDTQYF. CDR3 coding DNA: TGTGCCAGCAGCACCCTCACGCGACTCACTAGCACAGATACGCAGTATTTT.

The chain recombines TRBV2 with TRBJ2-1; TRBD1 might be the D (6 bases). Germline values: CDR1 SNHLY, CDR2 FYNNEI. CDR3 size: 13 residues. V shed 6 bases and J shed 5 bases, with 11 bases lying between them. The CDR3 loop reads CASRETGDNEQFF. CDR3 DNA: TGTGCCAGCAGGGAGACAGGAGACAATGAGCAGTTCTTC.

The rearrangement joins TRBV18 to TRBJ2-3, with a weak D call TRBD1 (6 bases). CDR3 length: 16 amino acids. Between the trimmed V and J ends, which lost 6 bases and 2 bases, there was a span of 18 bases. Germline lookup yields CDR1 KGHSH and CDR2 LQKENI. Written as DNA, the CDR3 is TGTGCCAGCTCGCCCGTCGGGACAACGATCACAGATACGCAGTATTTT. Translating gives CASSPVGTTITDTQYF. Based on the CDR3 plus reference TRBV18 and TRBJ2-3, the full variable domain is NAGVMQNPRHLVRRRGQEARLRCSPMKGHSHVYWYRQLPEEGLKFMVYLQKENIIDESGMPKERFSAEFPKEGPSILRIQQVVRGDSAAYFCASSPVGTTITDTQYFGPGTRLTVL.